These T cell receptor beta chains were read from a single sample in a study of cytomegalovirus exposure and HLA in healthy donors. This table comes from immunoSEQ multiplex PCR, and its TCRdb copy is limited to in-frame clones, with some not included. Of some 190,000 clones in the sample, roughly 9.4% are singletons; the top ten hold over 1%. The sequenced material came from PBMCs. Source of these receptors: a woman aged 25 to 39 in good health and CMV-seropositive. Both conserved end residues are trimmed from each CDR3. Fields, in order: D gene, CDR3 length, V gene, CDR3 protein. A D gene is named only where the DNA matches it firmly.

.,13,TRBV5-4,ASSLPSASSYEQY
TRBD2,14,TRBV5-1,ASSSGRTSGSNEQF
TRBD1,9,TRBV6-5,ASRQGAEAF
.,13,TRBV7-8,ASSLEHLSGNTIY
.,13,TRBV11-3,ASSLGGRESNEQF
TRBD1,10,TRBV10-3,ATQGEEAEAF
.,9,TRBV20-1,SASGFDRQY
.,13,TRBV7-2,ASSLVPTSYTEAF
TRBD2,12,TRBV7-9,ASEMAGGPRAQY
TRBD1,15,TRBV5-1,ASSVYPGQGKYGELF
.,13,TRBV7-9,ASSSRGDGNQPQH